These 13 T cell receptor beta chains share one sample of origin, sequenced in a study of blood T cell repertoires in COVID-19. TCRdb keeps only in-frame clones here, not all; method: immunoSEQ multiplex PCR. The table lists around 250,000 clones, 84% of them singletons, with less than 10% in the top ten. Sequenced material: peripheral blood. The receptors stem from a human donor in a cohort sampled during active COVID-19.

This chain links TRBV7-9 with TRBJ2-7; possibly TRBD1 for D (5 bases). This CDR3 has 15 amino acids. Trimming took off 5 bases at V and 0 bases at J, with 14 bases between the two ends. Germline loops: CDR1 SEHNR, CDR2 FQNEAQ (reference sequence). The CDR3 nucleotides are TGTGCCAGCAGCACTGACAGAGAAGGCTCCTACGAGCAGTACTTC. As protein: CASSTDREGSYEQYF.

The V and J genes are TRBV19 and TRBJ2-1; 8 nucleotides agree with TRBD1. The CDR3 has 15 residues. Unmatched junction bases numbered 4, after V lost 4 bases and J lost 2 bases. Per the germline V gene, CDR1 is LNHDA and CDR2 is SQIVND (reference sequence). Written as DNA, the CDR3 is TGTGCCAGTAGTACCGACAGGGGAGCCTACAATGAGCAGTTCTTC. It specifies CASSTDRGAYNEQFF.

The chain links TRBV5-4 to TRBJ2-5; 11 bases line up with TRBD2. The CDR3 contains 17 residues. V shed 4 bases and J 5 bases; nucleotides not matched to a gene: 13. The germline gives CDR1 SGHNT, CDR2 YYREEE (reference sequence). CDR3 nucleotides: TGTGCCAGCAGCCCGCGGACTAGCGGGCCCAGGGGGGAGACCCAGTACTTC. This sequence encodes CASSPRTSGPRGETQYF.

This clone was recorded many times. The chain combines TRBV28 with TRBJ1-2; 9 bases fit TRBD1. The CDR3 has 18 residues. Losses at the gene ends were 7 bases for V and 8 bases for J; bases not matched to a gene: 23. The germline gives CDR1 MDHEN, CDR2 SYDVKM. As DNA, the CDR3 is TGTGCCAGCACCCGCCCACGGACAGGGGATCGGTCCCGTATAGGCTACACCTTC. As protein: CASTRPRTGDRSRIGYTF.

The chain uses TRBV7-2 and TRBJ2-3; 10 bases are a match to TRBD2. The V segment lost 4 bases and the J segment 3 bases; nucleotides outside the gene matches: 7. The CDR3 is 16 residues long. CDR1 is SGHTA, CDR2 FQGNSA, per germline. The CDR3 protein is CASSSRSTSGTDTQYF. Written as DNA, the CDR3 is TGTGCCAGCAGCTCCCGATCGACTAGCGGGACAGATACGCAGTATTTT.

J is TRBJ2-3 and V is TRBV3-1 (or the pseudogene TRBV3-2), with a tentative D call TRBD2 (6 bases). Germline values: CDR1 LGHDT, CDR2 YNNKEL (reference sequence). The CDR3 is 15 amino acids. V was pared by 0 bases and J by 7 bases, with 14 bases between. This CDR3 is CASSQDAGIFNTQYF. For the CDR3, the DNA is TGTGCCAGCAGCCAAGATGCGGGGATATTCAATACGCAGTATTTT.

The CDR3 spells CASSHASEKALGAFF. As DNA, the CDR3 is TGCGCCAGCAGCCATGCGTCGGAGAAAGCTCTGGGAGCTTTCTTT. The J gene is TRBJ1-1, the V gene TRBV4-1; D remains ambiguous. The CDR3 consists of 15 residues. CDR1 MGHRA and CDR2 YSYEKL come from the germline V gene. Trimming took off 3 bases at V and 10 bases at J, with 21 bases between the two ends.

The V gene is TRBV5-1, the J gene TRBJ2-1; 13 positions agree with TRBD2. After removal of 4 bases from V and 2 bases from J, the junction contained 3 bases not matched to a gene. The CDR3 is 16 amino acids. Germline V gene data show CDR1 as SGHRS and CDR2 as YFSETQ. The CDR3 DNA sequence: TGCGCCAGCAGCATCGGGACTAGCGGGGCCTACAATGAGCAGTTCTTC. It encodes CASSIGTSGAYNEQFF.

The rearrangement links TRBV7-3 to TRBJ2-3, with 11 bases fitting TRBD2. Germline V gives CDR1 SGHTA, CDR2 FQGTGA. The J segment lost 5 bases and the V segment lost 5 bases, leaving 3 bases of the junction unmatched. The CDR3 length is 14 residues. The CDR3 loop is CASSRGTSGDTQYF. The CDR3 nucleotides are TGTGCCAGCAGCCGCGGGACTAGCGGAGATACGCAGTATTTT.

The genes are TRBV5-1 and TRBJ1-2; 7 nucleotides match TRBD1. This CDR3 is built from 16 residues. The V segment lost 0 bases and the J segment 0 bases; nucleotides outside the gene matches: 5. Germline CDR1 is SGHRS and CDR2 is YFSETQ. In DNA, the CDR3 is TGCGCCAGCAGCTTGGCTGGGACAGAAGCTAACTATGGCTACACCTTC. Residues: CASSLAGTEANYGYTF.

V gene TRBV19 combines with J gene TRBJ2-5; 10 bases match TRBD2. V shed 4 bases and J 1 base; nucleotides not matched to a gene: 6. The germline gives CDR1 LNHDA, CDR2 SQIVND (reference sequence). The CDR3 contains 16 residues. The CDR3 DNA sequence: TGTGCCAGTAGTAAGCGTAGCGGGGGGTTCCAAGAGACCCAGTACTTC. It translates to CASSKRSGGFQETQYF.

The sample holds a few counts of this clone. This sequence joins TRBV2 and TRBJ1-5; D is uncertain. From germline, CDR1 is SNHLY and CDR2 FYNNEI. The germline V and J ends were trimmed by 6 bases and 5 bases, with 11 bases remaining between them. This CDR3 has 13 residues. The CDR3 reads CASSLLDYQPQHF. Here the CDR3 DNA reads TGTGCCAGCAGCCTTTTAGATTATCAGCCCCAGCATTTT. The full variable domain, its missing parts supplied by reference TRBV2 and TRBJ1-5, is EPEVTQTPSHQVTQMGQEVILRCVPISNHLYFYWYRQILGQKVEFLVSFYNNEISEKSEIFDDQFSVERPDGSNFTLKIRSTKLEDSAMYFCASSLLDYQPQHFGDGTRLSIL.

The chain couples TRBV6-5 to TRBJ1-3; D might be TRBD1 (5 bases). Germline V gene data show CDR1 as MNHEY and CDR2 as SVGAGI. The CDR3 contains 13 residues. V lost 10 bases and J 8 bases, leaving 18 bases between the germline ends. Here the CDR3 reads CATGHAPLYTIYF. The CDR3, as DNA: TGTGCCACAGGACATGCACCTTTGTACACCATATATTTT.